The clone carrying this TCR beta chain was recorded many times. The antigen is unknown. A universal primer site arose from template switching, and cDNA bore unique molecular identifiers. TCRdb re-called the 5' RACE reads through MiXCR, storing one row per CDR3 protein. The sample lists hundreds of thousands of distinct CDR3 sequences, 5.5% to 6.5% seen once, with approximately 2% in the top ten. The entry originates in a study of identical twins. The V and J ends lost 1 base and 2 bases, in that order; junction bases with no gene match: 3. Germline V gene sequence: CDR1 SGHRS, CDR2 YFSETQ. CDR3 length equals 14 residues. Study-wide results and limits: Beta out-of-frame twin sharing showed a weaker excess. Insertions were reduced in abundant cord blood beta clonotypes but not in memory repertoires. Out-of-frame alpha sequences shared by twins were enriched for low generation probability.

The J gene is TRBJ2-7, the V gene TRBV5-1; TRBD2 aligns across 7 bases. This TCR was recovered from a man younger than 30 in good health. Sequencing was done on a sample of naive T cells sorted from blood. In DNA, the CDR3 is TGCGCCAGCAGCTTGCTAGCGGCTGCCTACGAGCAGTACTTC. It specifies CASSLLAAAYEQYF.